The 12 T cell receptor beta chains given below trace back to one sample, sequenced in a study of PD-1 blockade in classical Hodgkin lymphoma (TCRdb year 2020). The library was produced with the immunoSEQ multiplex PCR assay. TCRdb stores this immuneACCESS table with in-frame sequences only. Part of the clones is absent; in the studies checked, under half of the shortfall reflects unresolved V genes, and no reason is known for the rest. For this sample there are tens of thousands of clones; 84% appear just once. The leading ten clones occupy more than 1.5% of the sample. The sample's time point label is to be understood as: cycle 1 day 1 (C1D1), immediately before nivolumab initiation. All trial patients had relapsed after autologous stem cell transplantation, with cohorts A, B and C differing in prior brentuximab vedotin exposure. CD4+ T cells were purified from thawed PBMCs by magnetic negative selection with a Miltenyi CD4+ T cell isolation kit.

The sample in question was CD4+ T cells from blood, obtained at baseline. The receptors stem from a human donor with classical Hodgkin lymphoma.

The CDR3 DNA reads TGCGCCAGCAGCTTCAATCTCAACACTGAAGCTTTCTTT. Translated, it gives CASSFNLNTEAFF. V usage is TRBV5-1 and J usage is TRBJ1-1; unclear D gene. The CDR3 is 13 amino acids. CDR1 is SGHRS and CDR2 is YFSETQ in the germline V gene. Trimming cost V 2 bases and J 2 bases, with 7 bases left between them.

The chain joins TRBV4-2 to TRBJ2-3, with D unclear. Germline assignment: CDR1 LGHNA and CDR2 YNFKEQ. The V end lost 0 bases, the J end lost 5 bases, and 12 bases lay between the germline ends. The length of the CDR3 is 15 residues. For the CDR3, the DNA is TGTGCCAGCAGCCAAGATGAGGCCAGTAAAGATACGCAGTATTTT. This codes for CASSQDEASKDTQYF.

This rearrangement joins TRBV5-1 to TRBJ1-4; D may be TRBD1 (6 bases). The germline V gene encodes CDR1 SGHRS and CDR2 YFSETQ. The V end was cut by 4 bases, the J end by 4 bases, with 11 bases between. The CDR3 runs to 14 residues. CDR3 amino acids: CASSPRGDNEKLFF. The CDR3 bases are TGCGCCAGCAGCCCAAGGGGGGATAATGAAAAACTGTTTTTT.

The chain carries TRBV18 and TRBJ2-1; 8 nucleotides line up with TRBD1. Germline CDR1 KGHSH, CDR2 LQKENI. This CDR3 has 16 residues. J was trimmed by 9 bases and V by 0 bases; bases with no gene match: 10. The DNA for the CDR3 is TGTGCCAGCTCACCACCCCAGACAGGGGTGGTGGGTGAGCAGTTCTTC. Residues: CASSPPQTGVVGEQFF. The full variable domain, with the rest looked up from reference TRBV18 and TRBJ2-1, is NAGVMQNPRHLVRRRGQEARLRCSPMKGHSHVYWYRQLPEEGLKFMVYLQKENIIDESGMPKERFSAEFPKEGPSILRIQQVVRGDSAAYFCASSPPQTGVVGEQFFGPGTRLTVL.

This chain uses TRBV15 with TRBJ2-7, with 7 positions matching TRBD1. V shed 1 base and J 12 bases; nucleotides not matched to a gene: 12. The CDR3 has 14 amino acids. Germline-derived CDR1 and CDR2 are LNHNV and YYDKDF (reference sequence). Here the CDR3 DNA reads TGTGCCACCAGCAGAGCCACCGCACAGGGGAAACTGTACTTC. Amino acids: CATSRATAQGKLYF.

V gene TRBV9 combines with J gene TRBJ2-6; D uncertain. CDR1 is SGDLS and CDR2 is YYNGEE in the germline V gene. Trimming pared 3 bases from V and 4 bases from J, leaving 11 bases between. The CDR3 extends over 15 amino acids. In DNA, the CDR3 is TGTGCCAGCAGCGGTACAAAGACCGGGGCCAACGTCCTGACTTTC. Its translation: CASSGTKTGANVLTF.

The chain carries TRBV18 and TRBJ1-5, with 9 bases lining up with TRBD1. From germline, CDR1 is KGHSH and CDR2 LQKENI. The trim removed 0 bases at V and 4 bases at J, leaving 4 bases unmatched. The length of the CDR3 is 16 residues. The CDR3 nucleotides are TGTGCCAGCTCACCACCCGGGACAGGGACTAATCAGCCCCAGCATTTT. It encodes CASSPPGTGTNQPQHF.

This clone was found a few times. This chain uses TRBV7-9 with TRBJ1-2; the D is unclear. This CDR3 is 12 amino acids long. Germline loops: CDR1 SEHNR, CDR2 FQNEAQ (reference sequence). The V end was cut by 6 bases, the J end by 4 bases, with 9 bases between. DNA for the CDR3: TGTGCCAGCAGTACCCGGGGCTATGGCTACACCTTC. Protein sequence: CASSTRGYGYTF. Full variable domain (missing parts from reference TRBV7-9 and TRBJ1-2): DTGVSQNPRHKITKRGQNVTFRCDPISEHNRLYWYRQTLGQGPEFLTYFQNEAQLEKSRLLSDRFSAERPKGSFSTLEIQRTEQGDSAMYLCASSTRGYGYTFGSGTRLTVV.

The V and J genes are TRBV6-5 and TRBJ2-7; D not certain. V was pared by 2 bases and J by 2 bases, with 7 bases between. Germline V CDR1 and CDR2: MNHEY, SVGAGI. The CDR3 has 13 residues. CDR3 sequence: CASSYSQPYEQYF. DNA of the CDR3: TGTGCCAGCAGTTACAGCCAACCCTACGAGCAGTACTTC.

The CDR3 DNA reads TGTGCCAGCAGTGGCGAGGGGACTAATGAAAAACTGTTTTTT. As protein: CASSGEGTNEKLFF. This chain joins TRBV6-4 and TRBJ1-4; D is perhaps TRBD1 (5 bases). The germline V gene encodes CDR1 MRHNA and CDR2 SNTAGT. This CDR3 is built from 14 residues. Trimming shortened V by 4 bases and J by 2 bases, and 8 bases separated the two germline ends.

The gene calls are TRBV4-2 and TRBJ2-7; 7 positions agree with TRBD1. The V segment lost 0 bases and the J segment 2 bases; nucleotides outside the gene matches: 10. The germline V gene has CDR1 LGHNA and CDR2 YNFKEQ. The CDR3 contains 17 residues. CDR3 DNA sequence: TGTGCCAGCAGCCAAGATCTTGTGACAGGGACCCCCTACGAGCAGTACTTC. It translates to CASSQDLVTGTPYEQYF.

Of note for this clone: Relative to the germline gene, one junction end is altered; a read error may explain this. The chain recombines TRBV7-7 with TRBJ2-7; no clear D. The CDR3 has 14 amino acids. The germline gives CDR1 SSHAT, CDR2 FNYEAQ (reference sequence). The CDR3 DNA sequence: TGTGCTAGCAGCCCGGGCGGATCCTCCTACGAGCAGTACTTC. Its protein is CASSPGGSSYEQYF.